These 4 T cell receptor beta chains came from one sample sequenced in a study of cytomegalovirus exposure and HLA in healthy donors. Both 60 Vbeta primers and 13 Jbeta primers went into the PCR. Sequencing was performed with immunoSEQ multiplex PCR; in TCRdb, only in-frame clones are kept and a portion is missing. The repertoire includes about 160,000 clones, 65% to 90% of them detected once, and under 7.5% sits in the top ten. Sequencing used PBMCs. The origin of the receptors is a man in his forties or fifties in good health and CMV-seropositive.

V usage is TRBV9 and J usage is TRBJ2-2, with a tentative D call TRBD2 (6 bases). CDR1 SGDLS and CDR2 YYNGEE come from the germline V gene. V lost 4 bases and J 5 bases, leaving 15 bases between the germline ends. CDR3 length: 15 amino acids. In DNA, the CDR3 is TGTGCCAGCAGCTCTCGACTAGGGCCTACCGGGGAGCTGTTTTTT. It is translated as CASSSRLGPTGELFF.

The chain uses TRBV27 and TRBJ2-5; 8 nucleotides line up with TRBD1. The CDR3 is made up of 12 amino acids. Germline CDR1 MNHEY, CDR2 SMNVEV (reference sequence). Trimming took 10 bases from V and 5 from J; bases not matched to a gene: 6. The CDR3 nucleotides read TGTGCCACCAAAAGGACAGGGGAGACCCAGTACTTC. This gives the protein CATKRTGETQYF.

The chain carries TRBV7-8 and TRBJ2-7; 7 bases line up with TRBD1. This CDR3 region has 13 residues. V gave up 7 bases and J gave up 2 bases; unmatched junction bases: 5. The germline CDR1 and CDR2 sequences are SGHVS and FQNEAQ. The CDR3 sequence: CASTQTGPYEQYF. The CDR3 DNA reads TGTGCCAGCACTCAGACAGGGCCCTACGAGCAGTACTTC.

The CDR3 sequence is CAISSGTGGNQPQHF. The DNA of the CDR3 is TGTGCCATCAGTTCCGGGACAGGGGGCAATCAGCCCCAGCATTTT. The chain has TRBV10-3 and TRBJ1-5; 10 bases align to TRBD1. The germline V gene has CDR1 ENHRY and CDR2 SYGVKD. V lost 5 bases and J lost 2; bases outside the gene matches: 3. The CDR3 has 15 amino acids.